One and the same sample provided the 27 T cell receptor beta chains below, sequenced in a study of T-cell reconstitution after alpha-beta-depleted transplantation in children. Unique molecular identifiers tagged the TCRbeta library. TCRdb itself ran the PCR reads through MiXCR, one entry per CDR3 protein. The sample holds about 610,000 distinct CDR3 sequences; about 10% are singletons and the top ten take roughly 3.9%. Sample: PBMCs from the stem cell graft donor, taken from the stem cell graft. The receptors come from a human donor who donated a stem cell graft to a child with acute myeloid leukemia.

This clonotype has a handful of counts. The chain recombines TRBV7-9 with TRBJ2-7; D is perhaps TRBD2 (6 bases). This CDR3 is 16 amino acids long. The V gene's germline CDR1 is SEHNR and CDR2 FQNEAQ (reference sequence). V lost 4 bases and J 0 bases, leaving 16 bases between the germline ends. The CDR3 here is CASSSRREIGSYEQYF. The CDR3 DNA follows: TGTGCCAGCAGCTCACGCCGGGAGATTGGCTCCTACGAGCAGTACTTC. Together with reference TRBV7-9 and TRBJ2-7, the CDR3 gives the full variable domain: DTGVSQNPRHKITKRGQNVTFRCDPISEHNRLYWYRQTLGQGPEFLTYFQNEAQLEKSRLLSDRFSAERPKGSFSTLEIQRTEQGDSAMYLCASSSRREIGSYEQYFGPGTRLTVT.

The CDR3 nucleotides read TGTGCCAGCAGGGGGTGGAGCTCCTACGAGCAGTACTTC. As protein: CASRGWSSYEQYF. The rearrangement joins TRBV6-6 to TRBJ2-7; D is unclear. V lost 6 bases and J 0 bases, leaving 9 bases between the germline ends. CDR1 is MNHNY, CDR2 SVGAGI, per germline (reference sequence). This CDR3 comprises 13 residues.

This clonotype has more than one count but fewer than ten. CDR3 in amino acids: CSASGGQGNNSPLHF. In nucleotides, the CDR3 is TGCAGTGCTAGTGGGGGACAGGGGAATAATTCACCCCTCCACTTT. The chain recombines TRBV20-1 with TRBJ1-6, with 10 bases fitting TRBD1. CDR3 length: 15 residues. Germline values: CDR1 DFQATT, CDR2 SNEGSKA (reference sequence). V shed 3 bases and J 5 bases; nucleotides not matched to a gene: 4.

This clonotype showed up many times. The chain combines TRBV20-1 with TRBJ1-5; D might be TRBD1 (5 bases). V was pared by 0 bases and J by 3 bases, with 6 bases between. Per the germline V gene, CDR1 is DFQATT and CDR2 is SNEGSKA (reference sequence). CDR3 size: 13 residues. The CDR3 sequence: CSAREGANQPQHF. DNA of the CDR3: TGCAGTGCTAGAGAAGGGGCCAATCAGCCCCAGCATTTT.

The J gene is TRBJ2-5, the V gene TRBV15; maybe TRBD2 (6 bases). Trimming shortened V by 3 bases and J by 4 bases, and 15 bases separated the two germline ends. Germline-derived CDR1 and CDR2 are LNHNV and YYDKDF (reference sequence). The CDR3 contains 15 residues. The CDR3 DNA is TGTGCCACCAGCAGGGACTTGCTGGGAGGAGAGACCCAGTACTTC. This encodes CATSRDLLGGETQYF. Using reference TRBV15 and TRBJ2-5 for the parts outside the CDR3, the full variable domain is DAMVIQNPRYQVTQFGKPVTLSCSQTLNHNVMYWYQQKSSQAPKLLFHYYDKDFNNEADTPDNFQSRRPNTSFCFLDIRSPGLGDTAMYLCATSRDLLGGETQYFGPGTRLLVL.

The sample holds a few counts of this clonotype. The gene calls are TRBV20-1 and TRBJ2-7; D is ambiguous. V shed 5 bases and J shed 3 bases, with 5 bases lying between them. Germline V CDR1 and CDR2: DFQATT, SNEGSKA (reference sequence). This CDR3 spans 10 amino acids. CDR3: CSAGNYEQYF. The CDR3 DNA reads as TGCAGTGCTGGAAACTACGAGCAGTACTTC.

The genes are TRBV12-3 or TRBV12-4 and TRBJ2-2; 8 bases map to TRBD1. V was pared by 5 bases and J by 6 bases, with 8 bases of the junction left unmatched. The CDR3 consists of 15 residues. The CDR3 nucleotides read TGTGCCAGCAGTCCCGCGACAGGGGATTCCGGGGAGCTGTTTTTT. It yields the protein CASSPATGDSGELFF.

This clonotype showed up just a few times. This sequence joins TRBV12-3 or TRBV12-4 and TRBJ1-2, with unresolved D. V lost 6 bases, J lost 0 bases, and 8 bases lay in between. The CDR3 length is 13 residues. This CDR3 reads CASRPTANYGYTF. The DNA for the CDR3 is TGTGCCAGCAGGCCTACTGCTAACTATGGCTACACCTTC.

This clonotype was seen at least ten times. The CDR3 is CASSRGQGEGGTEAFF. The CDR3 DNA follows: TGCGCCAGCAGCCGAGGACAGGGGGAAGGGGGCACTGAAGCTTTCTTT. J is TRBJ1-1 and V is TRBV5-1, with 10 bases fitting TRBD1. Germline-derived CDR1 and CDR2 are SGHRS and YFSETQ. The CDR3 length is 16 residues. V shed 4 bases and J 4 bases; nucleotides not matched to a gene: 10.

This chain uses TRBV10-3 with TRBJ2-2; D possibly corresponds to TRBD2 (5 bases). V shed 5 bases and J shed 4 bases, with 8 bases lying between them. The CDR3 loop spans 13 amino acids. Germline CDR1 reads ENHRY; CDR2 reads SYGVKD. The CDR3 protein is CAISREPTGELFF. The CDR3 coding sequence is TGTGCCATCAGTCGGGAACCCACCGGGGAGCTGTTTTTT.

This chain connects TRBV12-3 or TRBV12-4 to TRBJ2-2, with D tentatively TRBD1 (5 bases). Trimming removed 5 bases at V and 5 bases at J, with 15 bases between. This CDR3 is 15 amino acids long. CDR3 amino acids: CASSPPTAFTGELFF. The CDR3 nucleotides read TGTGCCAGCAGTCCGCCGACAGCCTTTACCGGGGAGCTGTTTTTT.

The rearrangement uses TRBV20-1 and TRBJ2-7; a weak D match, TRBD1 (6 bases). The CDR3 contains 15 residues. The germline CDR1 and CDR2 sequences are DFQATT and SNEGSKA (reference sequence). V was pared by 0 bases and J by 3 bases, with 15 bases between. The CDR3 DNA reads TGCAGTGCTAGAGATGCTTCAGGGGCTCACTACGAGCAGTACTTC. Residues: CSARDASGAHYEQYF.

This clonotype has ten or more counts. V and J are TRBV7-8 and TRBJ2-3, with a weak D call TRBD1 (5 bases). Trimming removed 5 bases at V and 1 base at J, with 19 bases between. The CDR3 has 17 residues. CDR1 SGHVS and CDR2 FQNEAQ come from the germline V gene. The CDR3 region is CASSPRRAKHGTDTQYF. CDR3 DNA sequence: TGTGCCAGCAGCCCGCGCAGGGCCAAACACGGCACAGATACGCAGTATTTT. The complete variable domain, with remaining parts taken from reference TRBV7-8 and TRBJ2-3, reads GAGVSQSPRYKVAKRGQDVALRCDPISGHVSLFWYQQALGQGPEFLTYFQNEAQLDKSGLPSDRFFAERPEGSVSTLKIQRTQQEDSAVYLCASSPRRAKHGTDTQYFGPGTRLTVL.

This chain links TRBV11-1 with TRBJ2-3, with 13 bases matching TRBD2. Germline CDR1 is SGHAT and CDR2 is FQDESV (reference sequence). This CDR3 has 18 residues. J gave up 0 bases and V 5 bases, and 8 bases lay outside the gene matches. The CDR3 DNA sequence: TGTGCCAGCAGCCCCGAGGGACTAGCGGGATCCAGCACAGATACGCAGTATTTT. Protein: CASSPEGLAGSSTDTQYF.

Only a few counts were recorded for this clonotype. This chain links TRBV28 with TRBJ2-7; possibly TRBD1 for D (6 bases). Germline-derived CDR1 and CDR2 are MDHEN and SYDVKM. Deletions cut 7 bases from V and 8 bases from J, with 24 bases between. The CDR3 has 15 residues. CDR3 sequence reads: CASNSLGTHPIQQYF. The CDR3 region has the DNA TGTGCCAGCAACTCGCTCGGGACACATCCCATTCAGCAGTACTTC.

The chain combines TRBV12-3 or TRBV12-4 with TRBJ2-4; D gene ambiguous. The CDR3 loop spans 14 amino acids. The V and J ends lost 6 bases and 0 bases respectively, with 9 bases between them. Here the CDR3 DNA reads TGTGCCAGCAGGGGTGAGCTAGCCAAAAACATTCAGTACTTC. Translating gives CASRGELAKNIQYF.

This clonotype occurred many times. J is TRBJ2-1 and V is TRBV4-2, with TRBD2 matching 13 bases. Trimming cost V 2 bases and J 9 bases; bases outside gene matches: 10. CDR1 is LGHNA and CDR2 is YNFKEQ in the germline V gene. This CDR3 spans 17 amino acids. The CDR3 loop reads CASSQLGTSGKSGEQFF. CDR3 nucleotide sequence: TGTGCCAGCAGCCAACTCGGGACTAGCGGGAAGTCAGGTGAGCAGTTCTTC.

This clonotype was counted at least ten times. V is TRBV6-5 and J is TRBJ1-5, with 7 bases that match TRBD1. The CDR3 runs 15 residues. Germline V gene lookup returns CDR1 MNHEY and CDR2 SVGAGI. Germline trimming cut 6 bases from V and 4 bases from J; bases unmatched to any gene: 9. The CDR3 region is CASRSTGTANQPQHF. The DNA of the CDR3 is TGTGCCAGCAGGTCAACCGGGACAGCAAATCAGCCCCAGCATTTT.

The genes are TRBV5-5 and TRBJ2-3; no clear D. This CDR3 comprises 13 residues. CDR1 SGHKS and CDR2 YYEKEE come from the germline V gene (reference sequence). The ends were cut back, 4 bases at V and 5 bases at J, with 11 bases in the middle. CDR3: CASSMDLGDTQYF. CDR3 DNA: TGTGCCAGCAGCATGGACCTCGGAGATACGCAGTATTTT.

J is TRBJ2-1 and V is TRBV11-1; 12 nucleotides agree with TRBD2. Germline trimming cut 5 bases from V and 0 bases from J; bases unmatched to any gene: 11. The CDR3 loop spans 19 amino acids. Germline CDR1 SGHAT, CDR2 FQDESV (reference sequence). The CDR3 is CASSATRGGLAGSYNEQFF. CDR3 sequence (DNA): TGTGCCAGCAGCGCAACCAGGGGGGGACTAGCGGGCTCCTACAATGAGCAGTTCTTC.

A few counts support this clonotype. The CDR3 coding sequence is TGTGCCAGCAGTTACTCGCCTAGCGGGAGCGTGGAAAATGAGCAGTTCTTC. Translating gives CASSYSPSGSVENEQFF. This chain joins TRBV6-2 or TRBV6-3 and TRBJ2-1; 10 bases line up with TRBD2. Trimming at V came to 0 bases and at J to 7 bases, leaving 9 bases not matched to a gene. Germline lookup yields CDR1 MNHEY and CDR2 SVGEGT. The CDR3 consists of 17 residues.

This clonotype was found a few times. V gene TRBV7-9 combines with J gene TRBJ2-1, with TRBD2 matching over 12 bases. V lost 7 bases, J lost 2 bases, and 3 bases stayed unmatched. Per germline, CDR1 SEHNR and CDR2 FQNEAQ (reference sequence). The CDR3 has 15 amino acids. The CDR3 DNA follows: TGTGCCAGCACCCTAGCGGGAGGGCCCTACAATGAGCAGTTCTTC. Translating it yields CASTLAGGPYNEQFF.

This clonotype has just a few counts. J is TRBJ2-2 and V is TRBV20-1; D is uncertain. Germline V gene data show CDR1 as DFQATT and CDR2 as SNEGSKA (reference sequence). Trimming stripped 6 bases from V and 7 bases from J, with 9 bases between. This CDR3 is built from 11 residues. The CDR3 sequence is CSAPSRGELFF. Here the CDR3 DNA reads TGCAGTGCCCCCAGCCGCGGGGAGCTGTTTTTT.

This clonotype was counted between two and nine times. V is TRBV7-2 and J is TRBJ1-3; D is possibly TRBD1 (6 bases). The CDR3 spans 12 residues. Germline-derived CDR1 and CDR2 are SGHTA and FQGNSA. The V and J ends lost 3 bases and 7 bases respectively, with 7 bases between them. This CDR3 reads CASSLDSNTIYF. The CDR3 DNA reads as TGTGCCAGCAGCTTGGACAGTAACACCATATATTTT.

This clonotype appeared many times. The chain uses TRBV7-2 and TRBJ2-3; TRBD2 matches at 8 bases. Trimming cost V 4 bases and J 0 bases; bases outside gene matches: 6. Germline CDR1 SGHTA, CDR2 FQGNSA. The CDR3 loop spans 16 amino acids. This CDR3 is CASSYGLAGSTDTQYF. The CDR3 coding sequence is TGTGCCAGCAGCTACGGACTAGCCGGTAGCACAGATACGCAGTATTTT.

This clonotype occurred a few times. CDR3 sequence (DNA): TGTGCCTGGAGTGGGCGGGTGTCTGCAGATACGCAGTATTTT. Translated, it gives CAWSGRVSADTQYF. The rearrangement links TRBV30 to TRBJ2-3, with D tentatively TRBD2 (5 bases). The V end lost 1 base, the J end lost 4 bases, and 12 bases lay between the germline ends. The germline V gene encodes CDR1 GTSNPN and CDR2 SVGIG (reference sequence). This CDR3 is built from 14 residues. Full variable domain (outside the CDR3, taken from reference TRBV30 and TRBJ2-3): SQTIHQWPATLVQPVGSPLSLECTVEGTSNPNLYWYRQAAGRGLQLLFYSVGIGQISSEVPQNLSASRPQDRQFILSSKKLLLSDSGFYLCAWSGRVSADTQYFGPGTRLTVL.

This clonotype was detected a few times. This chain connects TRBV7-9 to TRBJ2-1, with 15 bases fitting TRBD2. From germline, CDR1 is SEHNR and CDR2 FQNEAQ (reference sequence). The CDR3 consists of 15 residues. Losses at the gene ends were 6 bases for V and 6 bases for J; bases not matched to a gene: 3. In DNA form, the CDR3 reads TGTGCCAGCAGTTGGACTAGCGGGAGGGTCAATGAGCAGTTCTTC. Protein: CASSWTSGRVNEQFF.